This entry concerns a single TCR beta chain. The antigen remains unidentified. With 0 bases removed from V and 4 bases from J, the gap between germline ends came to 10 bases. CDR3 length equals 15 residues. CDR1 LGHNA and CDR2 YNFKEQ come from the germline V gene. Use of 60 Vbeta and 13 Jbeta primers characterized the PCR. Measured with immunoSEQ multiplex PCR; TCRdb has only the in-frame clones, and not every one. The data show about 190,000 clones, 65% to 85% seen once. This record belongs to a study of cytomegalovirus exposure and HLA in healthy donors. Findings of the study overall: In a later analysis, productive TCRs from donors in an Asian-associated ancestry cluster reportedly carried fewer N-insertions than the cohort mean.

Sample: PBMCs. This chain connects TRBV4-2 to TRBJ1-5; D is undetermined. The TCR comes from a man aged 18 to 29 in good health and CMV-seronegative. The CDR3: CASSQERAGNQPQHF. The CDR3 coding sequence is TGTGCCAGCAGCCAAGAACGGGCGGGGAATCAGCCCCAGCATTTT.